This T cell receptor (beta chain) appears in the sequencing data of a study of cytomegalovirus exposure and HLA in healthy donors. The CDR3 is 14 amino acids. Germline V gene data show CDR1 as SNHLY and CDR2 as FYNNEI. Those who donated were healthy bone marrow donors. Primers: 60 Vbeta forward and 13 Jbeta reverse. Sequencing was performed with immunoSEQ multiplex PCR; in TCRdb, only in-frame clones are kept and a portion is missing. In the table there are around 300,000 clones, around 65% of which are singletons. This receptor was identified in a female donor in good health and CMV-seronegative. The sequencing input was PBMCs. The chain is built from TRBV2 and TRBJ2-5; 8 bases fit TRBD2. The tail of the sequence fits TRBJ2-7 better, so the J call may be wrong. The CDR3 protein is CASSESGGPGEQYF. In DNA form, the CDR3 reads TGTGCCAGCTCTGAGTCGGGAGGGCCTGGCGAGCAGTACTTC.